Listed here are 19 T cell receptor beta chains from one sample, sequenced in a study of shared clonotypes between healthy human individuals. Some clones are missing from TCRdb's copy, which holds only in-frame ones; the method was immunoSEQ multiplex PCR. Found here are roughly 2.1 million clones, 85% to 95% of them singletons; the top ten hold roughly 1.8%. Naive CD8 cells were CD45RO-negative, positively selected for CCR7, excluding terminally differentiated effector memory CD45RA+ cells. Material for sequencing was naive CD8+ T cells from PBMCs. The receptors stem from a man between 18 and 35 years old in good health. Some clones in this sample may be carry-over from other donors' samples.

As to this clone: In the same sample, other DNA sequences code for this CDR3. The chain has TRBV27 and TRBJ2-1, with D hard to call. The CDR3 covers 13 residues. Germline assignment: CDR1 MNHEY and CDR2 SMNVEV (reference sequence). The ends were cut back, 2 bases at V and 3 bases at J, with 5 bases in the middle. For the CDR3, the DNA is TGTGCCAGCAGTTTAGCGGTCTACAATGAGCAGTTCTTC. Amino acids: CASSLAVYNEQFF.

The chain has TRBV9 and TRBJ2-1; TRBD1 matches at 7 bases. The CDR3 is made up of 17 amino acids. Germline values: CDR1 SGDLS, CDR2 YYNGEE. After removal of 4 bases from V and 2 bases from J, the junction contained 12 bases not matched to a gene. CDR3 nucleotide sequence: TGTGCCAGCAGCCCTCAGGGTGGCAGGGGGACCTACAATGAGCAGTTCTTC. This codes for CASSPQGGRGTYNEQFF.

The CDR3 sequence is CASTPGQSTYNEQFF. CDR3 nucleotides: TGTGCCAGTACCCCGGGACAGTCCACCTACAATGAGCAGTTCTTC. The chain recombines TRBV19 with TRBJ2-1, with 7 bases fitting TRBD1. CDR1 and CDR2 (germline): LNHDA, SQIVND (reference sequence). The CDR3 covers 15 residues. V was pared by 7 bases and J by 2 bases, with 8 bases of the junction left unmatched.

This chain connects TRBV7-2 to TRBJ2-2; D might be TRBD1 or TRBD2, each matching 5 bases. This CDR3 region has 16 residues. The V end lost 2 bases, the J end lost 1 base, and 11 bases lay between the germline ends. Looked up from germline, CDR1 is SGHTA and CDR2 is FQGNSA. The CDR3 DNA reads TGTGCCAGCAGCTTAAGTTGGGGGAAGAACACCGGGGAGCTGTTTTTT. Protein: CASSLSWGKNTGELFF.

The gene calls are TRBV28 and TRBJ2-1; D gene uncertain. From germline, CDR1 is MDHEN and CDR2 SYDVKM. Trimming removed 6 bases at V and 8 bases at J, with 32 bases between. The CDR3 extends over 19 amino acids. The CDR3 nucleotides read TGTGCCAGCAGGCCAGGTCGAGGTTTGGTGCCTCCAACTCGGTATGAGCAGTTCTTC. This gives the protein CASRPGRGLVPPTRYEQFF.

The chain is built from TRBV28 and TRBJ2-7; 9 bases map to TRBD1. The junction had 5 bases not matched to a gene; V was cut back by 6 bases and J by 2 bases. Germline CDR1 is MDHEN and CDR2 is SYDVKM. The CDR3 runs to 14 residues. CDR3 nucleotide sequence: TGTGCCAGCAGAGAGACAGGGGGTACCTACGAGCAGTACTTC. It codes for CASRETGGTYEQYF.

The chain combines TRBV18 with TRBJ2-1; tentative D call: TRBD2 (6 bases). From germline, CDR1 is KGHSH and CDR2 LQKENI. This CDR3 has 16 amino acids. V lost 5 bases and J lost 0, with 14 bases in between. CDR3 loop: CASSAGTRSSYNEQFF. The CDR3 region has the DNA TGTGCCAGCTCAGCCGGGACTCGGAGCTCCTACAATGAGCAGTTCTTC.

This chain links TRBV4-1 with TRBJ1-1; no reliable D call. Trimming cost V 1 base and J 4 bases, with 10 bases left between them. Looked up from germline, CDR1 is MGHRA and CDR2 is YSYEKL. This CDR3 region has 14 residues. The CDR3 is CASSQALSVTEAFF. In DNA, the CDR3 is TGCGCCAGCAGCCAAGCCCTTTCGGTCACTGAAGCTTTCTTT.

The rearrangement links TRBV4-1 to TRBJ2-7; TRBD2 agrees at 7 bases. Germline V gene data show CDR1 as MGHRA and CDR2 as YSYEKL. Unmatched junction bases numbered 7, after V lost 0 bases and J lost 2 bases. The CDR3 is 16 amino acids. The CDR3 protein is CASSQEELAATYEQYF. In DNA, the CDR3 is TGCGCCAGCAGCCAAGAGGAGCTAGCGGCTACCTACGAGCAGTACTTC.

The gene calls are TRBV9 and TRBJ1-4; D gene unclear. V gave up 3 bases and J gave up 0 bases, with 12 bases separating them. Germline V gene data show CDR1 as SGDLS and CDR2 as YYNGEE. This CDR3 comprises 16 residues. CDR3 DNA sequence: TGTGCCAGCAGCGGCCCCAGACGATCAACTAATGAAAAACTGTTTTTT. This translates into CASSGPRRSTNEKLFF.

A single count supports this clone. This chain uses TRBV6-1 with TRBJ2-3; 8 bases line up with TRBD1. Germline V CDR1 and CDR2: MNHNS, SASEGT. Trimming removed 3 bases from V and 2 bases from J; junction bases left unmatched: 7. This CDR3 comprises 16 residues. The CDR3 sequence: CASSEGTGLSTDTQYF. The CDR3 region has the DNA TGTGCCAGCAGTGAGGGGACAGGTCTATCCACAGATACGCAGTATTTT.

The chain combines TRBV7-8 with TRBJ2-6, with D unclear. With 4 bases removed from V and 1 base from J, the gap between germline ends came to 8 bases. The germline gives CDR1 SGHVS, CDR2 FQNEAQ. This CDR3 spans 15 amino acids. In DNA form, the CDR3 reads TGTGCCAGCAGCTATCCGCCATCTGGGGCCAACGTCCTGACTTTC. It yields the protein CASSYPPSGANVLTF.

The CDR3 DNA reads as TGTGCCAGCAGCTCGGAAGCCGGGAACACTGAAGCTTTCTTT. Its translation: CASSSEAGNTEAFF. The rearrangement joins TRBV7-6 to TRBJ1-1; D ambiguous. Germline V gene data show CDR1 as SGHVS and CDR2 as FNYEAQ. V lost 4 bases, J lost 1 base, and 10 bases lay in between. The CDR3 totals 14 residues.

The chain uses TRBV29-1 and TRBJ2-1; maybe TRBD2 (6 bases). CDR3 length: 15 amino acids. V lost 5 bases to trimming and J lost 2 bases, with 16 bases between them. CDR1 and CDR2 from the germline V gene are SQVTM and ANQGSEA. This chain's CDR3 is CSVLGGEGPYNEQFF. CDR3 nucleotide sequence: TGCAGCGTTCTCGGGGGAGAGGGCCCCTACAATGAGCAGTTCTTC.

This clone was recorded a few times. The CDR3 DNA sequence: TGTGCCAGCAGTGAGGTGGGAGCAGAAGCTTTCTTT. This translates into CASSEVGAEAFF. The chain employs TRBV2 and TRBJ1-1; D not certain. CDR3 size: 12 residues. V was trimmed by 3 bases and J by 8 bases, leaving 10 bases between them. Germline lookup yields CDR1 SNHLY and CDR2 FYNNEI. The variable domain in full, completed from reference TRBV2 and TRBJ1-1, reads EPEVTQTPSHQVTQMGQEVILRCVPISNHLYFYWYRQILGQKVEFLVSFYNNEISEKSEIFDDQFSVERPDGSNFTLKIRSTKLEDSAMYFCASSEVGAEAFFGQGTRLTVV.

The rearrangement uses TRBV10-3 and TRBJ2-7; 11 bases fit TRBD2. The CDR3 spans 14 residues. The V gene end was trimmed by 6 bases and the J gene end by 3 bases; junction bases not matched to a gene: 4. Germline assignment: CDR1 ENHRY and CDR2 SYGVKD. CDR3 sequence: CAISAGTSGYEQYF. The CDR3 DNA is TGTGCCATCAGCGCCGGGACTAGCGGCTACGAGCAGTACTTC.

The V call is TRBV6-6, the J call TRBJ2-7; D gene ambiguous. Germline V lookup: CDR1 MNHNY, CDR2 SVGAGI (reference sequence). The CDR3 is made up of 12 amino acids. V dropped 8 bases and J dropped 6 bases, with 14 bases sitting between them. CDR3 sequence (DNA): TGTGCCAGCTCGGGCAGTCCCTCCGAGCAGTACTTC. It encodes CASSGSPSEQYF.

This rearrangement joins TRBV10-3 to TRBJ2-7; D remains unclear. The CDR3 is 11 residues long. The germline gives CDR1 ENHRY, CDR2 SYGVKD. V was clipped by 6 bases and J by 4 bases, with 7 bases between them. CDR3 in amino acids: CAISYSYEQYF. The CDR3, as DNA: TGTGCCATCAGCTACTCGTACGAGCAGTACTTC.

The rearrangement joins TRBV10-3 to TRBJ2-7; D perhaps matches TRBD2 (5 bases). CDR1 is ENHRY and CDR2 is SYGVKD in the germline V gene. The CDR3 is 15 residues long. The germline V and J ends were trimmed by 1 base and 7 bases, with 17 bases remaining between them. In nucleotides, the CDR3 is TGTGCCATCAGTGAGTTAATAGGGAGTTCGTCTGAGCAGTACTTC. It encodes CAISELIGSSSEQYF.